The rows below give T cell receptor beta chains drawn from one sample of a study of T-cell reconstitution after alpha-beta-depleted transplantation in children. MiXCR, applied by TCRdb to the PCR reads, yields one record per CDR3 protein. In the table there are approximately 490,000 distinct CDR3 sequences, roughly an eighth of which are singletons. The sample here was PBMCs from the stem cell graft donor, taken from the stem cell graft. These receptors were obtained from a human donor who donated a stem cell graft to a child with combined immunodeficiency. Each CDR3 is given with its conserved first and last residue. A D gene is named only where the DNA matches it firmly. The size of a clone is reported for some rows only, either as once, few or many, or as a class for expanded clones.

clone size: many; V gene: TRBV7-9; J gene: TRBJ2-1; CDR3 length: 17; D gene: TRBD2; CDR3 protein: CASSPWTTGTTYNEQFF; CDR3 DNA: TGTGCCAGCAGCCCCTGGACAACCGGGACTACTTACAATGAGCAGTTCTTC
clone size: many; V gene: TRBV12-3/TRBV12-4; J gene: TRBJ1-1; CDR3 length: 14; D gene: -; CDR3 protein: CASSLSQGNTEAFF; CDR3 DNA: TGTGCCAGCAGTTTAAGTCAGGGGAACACTGAAGCTTTCTTT
clone size: -; V gene: TRBV4-2; J gene: TRBJ2-1; CDR3 length: 18; D gene: TRBD2; CDR3 protein: CASSQEVKILTSVGEQFF; CDR3 DNA: TGTGCCAGCAGCCAAGAAGTCAAGATACTGACTAGCGTCGGTGAGCAGTTCTTC
clone size: many; V gene: TRBV12-3/TRBV12-4; J gene: TRBJ2-2; CDR3 length: 15; D gene: -; CDR3 protein: CASSFWGSGTGELFF; CDR3 DNA: TGTGCCAGCAGTTTTTGGGGAAGCGGCACCGGGGAGCTGTTTTTT
clone size: few; V gene: TRBV20-1; J gene: TRBJ1-2; CDR3 length: 13; D gene: TRBD1; CDR3 protein: CSATGTDNYGYTF; CDR3 DNA: TGCAGTGCGACCGGGACAGATAACTATGGCTACACCTTC
clone size: few; V gene: TRBV7-9; J gene: TRBJ2-7; CDR3 length: 12; D gene: -; CDR3 protein: CASSTSAYEQYF; CDR3 DNA: TGTGCCAGCAGCACCAGTGCCTACGAGCAGTACTTC
clone size: many; V gene: TRBV20-1; J gene: TRBJ2-3; CDR3 length: 14; D gene: TRBD2; CDR3 protein: CSARDSGSTDTQYF; CDR3 DNA: TGCAGTGCTAGGGATAGCGGGAGCACAGATACGCAGTATTTT
clone size: few; V gene: TRBV20-1; J gene: TRBJ1-2; CDR3 length: 15; D gene: -; CDR3 protein: CSARDFRGRTYGYTF; CDR3 DNA: TGCAGTGCTAGAGATTTTCGGGGCAGGACCTATGGCTACACCTTC
clone size: many; V gene: TRBV7-2; J gene: TRBJ2-2; CDR3 length: 12; D gene: -; CDR3 protein: CASSRTPGELFF; CDR3 DNA: TGTGCCAGCAGTAGGACCCCCGGGGAGCTGTTTTTT
clone size: many; V gene: TRBV25-1; J gene: TRBJ2-5; CDR3 length: 13; D gene: -; CDR3 protein: CASSGDWGETQYF; CDR3 DNA: TGTGCCAGCAGTGGGGATTGGGGAGAGACCCAGTACTTC
clone size: few; V gene: TRBV12-3/TRBV12-4; J gene: TRBJ2-3; CDR3 length: 12; D gene: -; CDR3 protein: CASSSRADTQYF; CDR3 DNA: TGTGCCAGCAGCAGTCGGGCAGATACGCAGTATTTT
clone size: many; V gene: TRBV6-1; J gene: TRBJ2-1; CDR3 length: 14; D gene: -; CDR3 protein: CASSTQGTYNEQFF; CDR3 DNA: TGTGCCAGCAGTACACAGGGCACCTACAATGAGCAGTTCTTC
clone size: few; V gene: TRBV9; J gene: TRBJ1-6; CDR3 length: 13; D gene: TRBD1; CDR3 protein: CASSATGVSPLHF; CDR3 DNA: TGTGCCAGCAGCGCGACAGGGGTTTCACCCCTCCACTTT
clone size: many; V gene: TRBV28; J gene: TRBJ2-3; CDR3 length: 14; D gene: -; CDR3 protein: CASSFDRGGDTQYF; CDR3 DNA: TGTGCCAGCAGTTTCGATAGGGGAGGAGATACGCAGTATTTT
clone size: -; V gene: TRBV12-3/TRBV12-4; J gene: TRBJ1-2; CDR3 length: 13; D gene: -; CDR3 protein: CASSIRISLGYTF; CDR3 DNA: TGTGCCAGCAGCATCAGGATATCTCTCGGCTACACCTTC
clone size: many; V gene: TRBV2; J gene: TRBJ2-5; CDR3 length: 15; D gene: TRBD1; CDR3 protein: CASSEVDRSLETQYF; CDR3 DNA: TGTGCCAGCAGCGAAGTGGACAGGTCTTTGGAGACCCAGTACTTC
clone size: few; V gene: TRBV7-9; J gene: TRBJ2-1; CDR3 length: 16; D gene: TRBD1; CDR3 protein: CASSTQTGVKDNEQFF; CDR3 DNA: TGTGCCAGCAGCACTCAAACAGGGGTGAAGGACAATGAGCAGTTCTTC
clone size: -; V gene: TRBV28; J gene: TRBJ2-1; CDR3 length: 14; D gene: TRBD2; CDR3 protein: CASSLGLAAHEQFF; CDR3 DNA: TGTGCCAGCAGTTTGGGACTAGCCGCACATGAGCAGTTCTTC
clone size: many; V gene: TRBV12-3/TRBV12-4; J gene: TRBJ2-1; CDR3 length: 17; D gene: TRBD2; CDR3 protein: CASSLALGAGEDNEQFF; CDR3 DNA: TGTGCCAGCAGTTTAGCGCTTGGGGCGGGGGAAGACAATGAGCAGTTCTTC
clone size: few; V gene: TRBV20-1; J gene: TRBJ2-1; CDR3 length: 15; D gene: TRBD2; CDR3 protein: CSARGRLAVFNEQFF; CDR3 DNA: TGCAGTGCTAGAGGAAGACTAGCGGTTTTTAATGAGCAGTTCTTC
clone size: -; V gene: TRBV24-1; J gene: TRBJ2-7; CDR3 length: 13; D gene: -; CDR3 protein: CATSGGGTYEQYF; CDR3 DNA: TGTGCCACCAGTGGAGGGGGGACCTACGAGCAGTACTTC